Below are 18 T cell receptor beta chains sequenced from a single sample in a study of blood T cell repertoires in COVID-19. Clones were sequenced by immunoSEQ multiplex PCR, and TCRdb holds only the in-frame ones, with some missing. The table has tens of thousands of clones, 84% seen once. Sequencing input: peripheral blood. The receptors shown here come from a human donor in a cohort sampled during active COVID-19.

This chain links TRBV30 with TRBJ1-4; D gene ambiguous. Germline V gene data show CDR1 as GTSNPN and CDR2 as SVGIG (reference sequence). Trimming left V 0 bases short and J 7 bases short, with 6 bases between. The CDR3 covers 12 residues. For the CDR3, the DNA is TGTGCCTGGAGTGTACGGGGTGAAAAACTGTTTTTT. This codes for CAWSVRGEKLFF.

The CDR3 sequence is CSSVGQGGNGYTF. In nucleotides, the CDR3 is TGCAGCTCTGTGGGACAGGGTGGCAATGGCTACACCTTC. The V and J genes are TRBV29-1 and TRBJ1-2; 9 positions match TRBD1. Germline-derived CDR1 and CDR2 are SQVTM and ANQGSEA. V shed 8 bases, J shed 6 bases, and the junction held 10 bases outside the gene matches. This CDR3 has 13 residues.

The chain links TRBV27 to TRBJ2-5; the D gene is possibly TRBD1 (6 bases). The germline gives CDR1 MNHEY, CDR2 SMNVEV (reference sequence). The CDR3 covers 16 residues. The V and J ends lost 3 bases and 9 bases respectively, with 23 bases between them. This CDR3 is CASSLMTSDSPGPQYF. The CDR3 DNA follows: TGTGCCAGCAGTTTGATGACCTCGGACAGCCCGGGGCCCCAGTACTTC.

J is TRBJ2-1 and V is TRBV5-8, with D perhaps TRBD1 (5 bases). The CDR3 has 12 residues. With 6 bases removed from V and 10 bases from J, the gap between germline ends came to 14 bases. The germline CDR1 and CDR2 sequences are SGHTS and YDEGEE. The CDR3 DNA reads as TGTGCCAGCACCACAGGTCTATGGGAGCAGTTCTTC. This translates into CASTTGLWEQFF.

The rearrangement joins TRBV5-1 to TRBJ2-1; D perhaps matches TRBD2 (6 bases). CDR1 SGHRS and CDR2 YFSETQ come from the germline V gene. V gave up 4 bases and J gave up 4 bases, with 15 bases separating them. The CDR3 contains 15 residues. This CDR3 is CASSPQGGTYNEQFF. The CDR3 DNA sequence: TGCGCCAGCAGCCCACAAGGAGGGACTTACAATGAGCAGTTCTTC. Looking up the rest from reference TRBV5-1 and TRBJ2-1 gives the full variable domain: KAGVTQTPRYLIKTRGQQVTLSCSPISGHRSVSWYQQTPGQGLQFLFEYFSETQRNKGNFPGRFSGRQFSNSRSEMNVSTLELGDSALYLCASSPQGGTYNEQFFGPGTRLTVL.

The chain couples TRBV27 to TRBJ2-5; a possible D gene is TRBD2 (5 bases). CDR3 length: 14 residues. Germline V lookup: CDR1 MNHEY, CDR2 SMNVEV (reference sequence). Trimming took 5 bases from V and 4 from J, leaving 14 bases between them. Written as DNA, the CDR3 is TGTGCCAGCAGTCTACGCCGGGGAGCAGAGACCCAGTACTTC. It translates to CASSLRRGAETQYF.

This sequence joins TRBV19 and TRBJ1-1; the D gene is possibly TRBD1 (5 bases). The V gene lost 5 bases and the J gene lost 0 bases, with 7 bases spanning the gap. This CDR3 region has 13 residues. Germline V gene sequence: CDR1 LNHDA, CDR2 SQIVND (reference sequence). For the CDR3, the DNA is TGTGCCAGTAGTGACAGACTGAACACTGAAGCTTTCTTT. Protein: CASSDRLNTEAFF.

The genes are TRBV5-6 and TRBJ1-4; TRBD1 agrees at 7 bases. The CDR3 runs 15 residues. The germline gives CDR1 SGHDT, CDR2 YYEEEE. V was pared by 2 bases and J by 3 bases, with 4 bases of the junction left unmatched. CDR3 coding DNA: TGTGCCAGCAGCTTACGACAGGGTGCTAATGAAAAACTGTTTTTT. It translates to CASSLRQGANEKLFF.

The J gene is TRBJ1-4, the V gene TRBV2, with D possibly TRBD1 on 6 matching bases. V lost 7 bases to trimming and J lost 2 bases, with 14 bases between them. Germline V CDR1 and CDR2: SNHLY, FYNNEI. CDR3 size: 15 residues. DNA for the CDR3: TGTGCCAGCACCGAGGGCAGGGGTACTAATGAAAAACTGTTTTTT. Encoded protein: CASTEGRGTNEKLFF.

The rearrangement links TRBV5-1 to TRBJ2-5, with TRBD1 identical over 9 bases. Germline CDR1 reads SGHRS; CDR2 reads YFSETQ. The CDR3 extends over 15 amino acids. V lost 0 bases, J lost 5 bases, and 5 bases stayed unmatched. DNA of the CDR3: TGCGCCAGCAGCTTGGAGGGACAGGGTAGGGAGACCCAGTACTTC. Protein product: CASSLEGQGRETQYF.

The rearrangement joins TRBV2 to TRBJ2-3, with D uncertain. The germline CDR1 and CDR2 sequences are SNHLY and FYNNEI. This CDR3 contains 14 residues. V was trimmed by 6 bases and J by 1 base, leaving 11 bases between them. The CDR3 DNA is TGTGCCAGCAGGCCCGGTAGTCGCACAGATACGCAGTATTTT. The encoded protein is CASRPGSRTDTQYF.

V is TRBV5-1 and J is TRBJ2-7, with D possibly TRBD2 on 5 matching bases. V lost 2 bases and J 4 bases, leaving 13 bases between the germline ends. The CDR3 contains 14 residues. Per the germline V gene, CDR1 is SGHRS and CDR2 is YFSETQ. This CDR3 is CASSFDLDLYEQYF. Written as DNA, the CDR3 is TGCGCCAGCAGCTTCGACCTGGACTTATACGAGCAGTACTTC.

V and J are TRBV23-1 and TRBJ2-2; D might be TRBD1 (5 bases). TRBV23-1 is treated as an ORF (open reading frame) with a function not yet certain. The V end lost 3 bases, the J end lost 3 bases, and 8 bases lay between the germline ends. The CDR3 contains 14 residues. The CDR3 bases are TGCGCCAGCAGTCAGGGGCCCCACACCGGGGAGCTGTTTTTT. Residues: CASSQGPHTGELFF.

The chain couples TRBV2 to TRBJ1-3; D ambiguous. Germline CDR1 reads SNHLY; CDR2 reads FYNNEI. V dropped 5 bases and J dropped 0 bases, with 8 bases sitting between them. The CDR3 consists of 14 residues. CDR3: CASSLSGSGNTIYF. CDR3 DNA: TGTGCCAGCAGTCTCAGCGGCTCTGGAAACACCATATATTTT.

This sequence joins TRBV2 and TRBJ2-5; 9 bases agree with TRBD1. V was clipped by 6 bases and J by 5 bases; unmatched bases: 7. This CDR3 comprises 14 residues. Germline V CDR1 and CDR2: SNHLY, FYNNEI. CDR3 in amino acids: CASRSRTGEETQYF. The CDR3 coding sequence is TGTGCCAGCAGATCTAGGACAGGGGAGGAGACCCAGTACTTC.

The genes are TRBV5-4 and TRBJ2-7; D may be TRBD1 (6 bases). V gave up 5 bases and J gave up 0 bases, with 12 bases separating them. Germline CDR1 reads SGHNT; CDR2 reads YYREEE (reference sequence). The CDR3 contains 14 residues. This chain's CDR3 is CASSRDISSYEQYF. The CDR3 coding sequence is TGTGCCAGCAGTCGGGACATAAGCTCCTACGAGCAGTACTTC. Full variable domain (rest looked up from reference TRBV5-4 and TRBJ2-7): ETGVTQSPTHLIKTRGQQVTLRCSSQSGHNTVSWYQQALGQGPQFIFQYYREEENGRGNFPPRFSGLQFPNYSSELNVNALELDDSALYLCASSRDISSYEQYFGPGTRLTVT.

The chain links TRBV7-2 to TRBJ2-7; weak D call: TRBD1 (5 bases). With 2 bases removed from V and 3 bases from J, the gap between germline ends came to 14 bases. In germline, CDR1 is SGHTA, CDR2 FQGNSA. The CDR3 extends over 15 amino acids. The CDR3 coding sequence is TGTGCCAGCAGCTTAAATCAGGGTAGGGACTACGAGCAGTACTTC. Translating gives CASSLNQGRDYEQYF.

The rearrangement links TRBV5-4 to TRBJ2-1; D perhaps matches TRBD2 (7 bases). CDR1 is SGHNT and CDR2 is YYREEE in the germline V gene (reference sequence). Trimming removed 6 bases from V and 8 bases from J, with 21 bases in between. This CDR3 contains 15 residues. CDR3 DNA: TGTGCCAGCATCTCAACCCCTGGGGGGGCCGATGAGCAGTTCTTC. Protein sequence: CASISTPGGADEQFF.